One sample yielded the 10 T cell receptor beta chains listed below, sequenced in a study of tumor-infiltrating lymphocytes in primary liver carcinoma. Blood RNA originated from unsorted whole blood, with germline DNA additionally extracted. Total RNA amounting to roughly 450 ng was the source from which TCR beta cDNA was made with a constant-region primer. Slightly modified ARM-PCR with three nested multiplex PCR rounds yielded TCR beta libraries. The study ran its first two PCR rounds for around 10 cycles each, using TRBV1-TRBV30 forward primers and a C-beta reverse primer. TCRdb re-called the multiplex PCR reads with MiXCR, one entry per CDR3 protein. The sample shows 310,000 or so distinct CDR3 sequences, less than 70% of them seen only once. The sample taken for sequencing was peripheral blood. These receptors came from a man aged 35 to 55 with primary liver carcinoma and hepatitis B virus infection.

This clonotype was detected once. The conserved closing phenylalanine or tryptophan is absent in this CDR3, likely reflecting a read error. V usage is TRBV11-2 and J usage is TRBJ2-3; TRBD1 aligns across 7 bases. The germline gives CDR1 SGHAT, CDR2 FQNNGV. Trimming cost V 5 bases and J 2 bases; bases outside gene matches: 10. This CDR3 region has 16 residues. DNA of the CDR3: TGTGCCAGCAGCGAAACAGGGGCGATTAACACAGATACGCAGTATTCT. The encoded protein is CASSETGAINTDTQYS.

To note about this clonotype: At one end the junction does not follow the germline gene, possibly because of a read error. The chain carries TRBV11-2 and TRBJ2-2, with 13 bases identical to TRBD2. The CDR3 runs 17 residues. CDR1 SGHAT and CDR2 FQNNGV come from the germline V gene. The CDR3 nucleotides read TGTGCCAGTAGCTTCCGGACTAGCGGGAGTCGGGACGGGGAGCTGTTTTTT. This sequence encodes CASSFRTSGSRDGELFF.

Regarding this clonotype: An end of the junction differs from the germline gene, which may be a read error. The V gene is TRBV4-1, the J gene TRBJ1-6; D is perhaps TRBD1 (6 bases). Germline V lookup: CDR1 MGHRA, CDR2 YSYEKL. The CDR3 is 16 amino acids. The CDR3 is CATSPQGFSGYSPLHF. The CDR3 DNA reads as TGCGCCACCAGCCCTCAGGGGTTCTCGGGGTATTCACCCCTCCACTTT.

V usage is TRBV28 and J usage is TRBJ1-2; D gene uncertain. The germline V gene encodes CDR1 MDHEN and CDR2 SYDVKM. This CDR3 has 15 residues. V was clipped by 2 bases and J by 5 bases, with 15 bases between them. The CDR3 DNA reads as TGTGCCAGCAGTTTAACCACCCCAAGGTGGTATGGCTACACCTTC. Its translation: CASSLTTPRWYGYTF.

CDR3 loop: CASDTGFAYEQFF. Here the CDR3 DNA reads TGTGCCAGCGATACAGGGTTTGCCTATGAGCAGTTCTTC. J is TRBJ2-1 and V is TRBV6-1; D perhaps matches TRBD1 (6 bases). CDR1 and CDR2 (germline): MNHNS, SASEGT. Trimming removed 8 bases at V and 8 bases at J, with 16 bases between. CDR3 length: 13 residues.

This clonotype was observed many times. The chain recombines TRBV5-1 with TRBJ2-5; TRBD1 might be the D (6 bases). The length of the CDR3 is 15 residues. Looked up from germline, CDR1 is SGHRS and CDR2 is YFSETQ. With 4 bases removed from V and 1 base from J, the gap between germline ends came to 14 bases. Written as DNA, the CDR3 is TGCGCCAGCAGCGTTTCAGGGGAGCCCCAAGAGACCCAGTACTTC. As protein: CASSVSGEPQETQYF.

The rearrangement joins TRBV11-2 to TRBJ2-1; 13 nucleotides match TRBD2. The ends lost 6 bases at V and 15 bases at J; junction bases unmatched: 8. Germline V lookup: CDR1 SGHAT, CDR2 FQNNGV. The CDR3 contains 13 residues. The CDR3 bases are TGTGCCAGCAGTTCGGGACTAGCGGGATCGACGTTCTTC. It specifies CASSSGLAGSTFF.

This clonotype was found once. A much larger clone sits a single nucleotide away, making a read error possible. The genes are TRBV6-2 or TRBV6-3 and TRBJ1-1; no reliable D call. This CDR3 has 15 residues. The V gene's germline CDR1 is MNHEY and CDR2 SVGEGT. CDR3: CASSPVWGSYTKAFF. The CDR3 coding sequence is TGTGCCAGCAGTCCGGTTTGGGGTAGTTACACTAAAGCTTTCTTT.

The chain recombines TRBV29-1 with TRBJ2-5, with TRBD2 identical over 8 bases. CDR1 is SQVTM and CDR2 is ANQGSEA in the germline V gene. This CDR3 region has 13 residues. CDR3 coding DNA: TGCAGAGTCACGGCTAGCGGGTTGGAGACCCAGTACTTC. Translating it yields CRVTASGLETQYF.

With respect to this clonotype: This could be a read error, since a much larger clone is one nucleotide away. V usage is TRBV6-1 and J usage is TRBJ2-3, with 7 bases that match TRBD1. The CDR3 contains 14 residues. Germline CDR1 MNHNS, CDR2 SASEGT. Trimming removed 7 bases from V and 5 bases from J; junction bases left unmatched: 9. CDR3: CASNERGREDTQYF. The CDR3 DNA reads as TGTGCCAGCAATGAGAGGGGGCGTGAAGATACGCAGTATTTT.